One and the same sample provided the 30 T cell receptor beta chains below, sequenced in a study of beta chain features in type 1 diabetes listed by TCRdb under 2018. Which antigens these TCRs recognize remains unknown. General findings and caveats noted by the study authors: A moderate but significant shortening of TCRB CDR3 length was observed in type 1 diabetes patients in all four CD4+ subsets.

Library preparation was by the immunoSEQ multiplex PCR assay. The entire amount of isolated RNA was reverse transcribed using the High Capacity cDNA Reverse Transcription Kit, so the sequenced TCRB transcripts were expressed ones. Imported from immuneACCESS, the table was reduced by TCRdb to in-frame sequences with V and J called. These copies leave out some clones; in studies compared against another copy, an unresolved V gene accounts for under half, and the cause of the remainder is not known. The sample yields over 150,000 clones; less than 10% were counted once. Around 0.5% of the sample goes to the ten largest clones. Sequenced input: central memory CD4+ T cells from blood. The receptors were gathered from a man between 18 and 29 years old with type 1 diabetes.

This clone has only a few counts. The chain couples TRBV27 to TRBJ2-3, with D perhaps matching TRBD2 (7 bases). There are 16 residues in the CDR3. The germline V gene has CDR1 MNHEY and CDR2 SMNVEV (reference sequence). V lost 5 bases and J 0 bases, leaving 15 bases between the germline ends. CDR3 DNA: TGTGCCAGCAGTACCAGGGAGGGGGACAGCACAGATACGCAGTATTTT. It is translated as CASSTREGDSTDTQYF.

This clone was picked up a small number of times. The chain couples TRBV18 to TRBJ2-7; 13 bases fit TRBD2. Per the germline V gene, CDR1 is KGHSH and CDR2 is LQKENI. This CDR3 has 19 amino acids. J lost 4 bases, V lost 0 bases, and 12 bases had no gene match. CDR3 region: CASSPPVTSGGLRSYEQYF. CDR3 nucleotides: TGTGCCAGCTCACCACCTGTGACTAGCGGGGGGCTCAGGTCTTACGAGCAGTACTTC.

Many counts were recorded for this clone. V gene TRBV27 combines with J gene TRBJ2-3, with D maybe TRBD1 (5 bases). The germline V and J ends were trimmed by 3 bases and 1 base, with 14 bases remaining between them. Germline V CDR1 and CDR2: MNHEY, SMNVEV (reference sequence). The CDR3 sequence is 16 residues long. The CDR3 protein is CASSFSKGHGTDTQYF. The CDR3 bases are TGTGCCAGCAGTTTCTCGAAAGGACACGGCACAGATACGCAGTATTTT.

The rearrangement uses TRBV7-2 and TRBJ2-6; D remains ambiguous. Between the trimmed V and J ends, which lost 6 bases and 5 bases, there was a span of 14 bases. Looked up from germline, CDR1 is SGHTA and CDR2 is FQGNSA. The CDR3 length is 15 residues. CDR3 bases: TGTGCCAGCAGTTCCCAGGCCCTGAGGGCCAACGTCCTGACTTTC. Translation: CASSSQALRANVLTF.

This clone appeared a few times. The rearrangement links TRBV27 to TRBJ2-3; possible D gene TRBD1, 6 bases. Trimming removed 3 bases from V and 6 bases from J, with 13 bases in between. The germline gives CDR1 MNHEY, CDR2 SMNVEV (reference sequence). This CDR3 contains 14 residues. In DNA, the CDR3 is TGTGCCAGCAGTTTGGTTGGGGGCGGGGATACGCAGTATTTT. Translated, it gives CASSLVGGGDTQYF.

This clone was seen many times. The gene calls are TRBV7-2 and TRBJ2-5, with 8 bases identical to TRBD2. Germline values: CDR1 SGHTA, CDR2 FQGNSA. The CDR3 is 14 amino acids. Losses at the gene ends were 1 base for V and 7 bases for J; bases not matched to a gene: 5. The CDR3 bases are TGTGCCAGCAGCTTAGGATCGGCGGGGGGGACCCAGTACTTC. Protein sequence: CASSLGSAGGTQYF.

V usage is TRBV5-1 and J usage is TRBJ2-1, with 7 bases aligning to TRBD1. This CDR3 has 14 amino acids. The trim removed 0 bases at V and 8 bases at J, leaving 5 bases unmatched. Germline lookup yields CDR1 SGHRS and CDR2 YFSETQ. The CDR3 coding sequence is TGCGCCAGCAGCTTGGGACAGGGAAATCATGAGCAGTTCTTC. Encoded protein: CASSLGQGNHEQFF.

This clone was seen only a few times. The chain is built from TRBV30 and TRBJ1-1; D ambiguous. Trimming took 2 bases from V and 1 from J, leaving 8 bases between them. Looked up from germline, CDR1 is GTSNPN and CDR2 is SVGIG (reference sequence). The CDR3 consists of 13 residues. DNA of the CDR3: TGTGCCTGGAGTATCTCAGGGAACACTGAAGCTTTCTTT. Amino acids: CAWSISGNTEAFF.

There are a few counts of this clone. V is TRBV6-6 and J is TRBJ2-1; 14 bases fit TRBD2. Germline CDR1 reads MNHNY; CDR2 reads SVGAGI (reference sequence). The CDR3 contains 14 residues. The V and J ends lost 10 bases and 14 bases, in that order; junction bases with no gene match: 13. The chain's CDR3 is CATQGLAGEGSKFF. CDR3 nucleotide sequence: TGTGCCACCCAGGGACTAGCGGGAGAAGGATCGAAGTTCTTC.

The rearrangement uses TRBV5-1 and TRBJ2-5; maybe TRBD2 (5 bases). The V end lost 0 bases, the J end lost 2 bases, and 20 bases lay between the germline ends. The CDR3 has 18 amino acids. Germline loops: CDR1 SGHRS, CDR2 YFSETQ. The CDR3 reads CASSLAMAASRGQETQYF. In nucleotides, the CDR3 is TGCGCCAGCAGCTTGGCCATGGCGGCTAGCCGGGGACAAGAGACCCAGTACTTC.

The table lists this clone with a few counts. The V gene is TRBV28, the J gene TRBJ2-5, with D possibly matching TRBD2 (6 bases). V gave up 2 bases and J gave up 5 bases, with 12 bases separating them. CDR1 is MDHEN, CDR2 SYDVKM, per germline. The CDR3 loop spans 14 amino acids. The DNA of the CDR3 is TGTGCCAGCAGTTTACCCGAGCGGGCGGAGACCCAGTACTTC. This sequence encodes CASSLPERAETQYF.

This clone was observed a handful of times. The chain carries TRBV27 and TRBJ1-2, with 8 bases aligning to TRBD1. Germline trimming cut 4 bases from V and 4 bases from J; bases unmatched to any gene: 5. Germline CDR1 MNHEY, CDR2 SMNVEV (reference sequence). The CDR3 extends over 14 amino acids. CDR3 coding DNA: TGTGCCAGCAGTTCAACGACAGGGGTCTATGGCTACACCTTC. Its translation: CASSSTTGVYGYTF.

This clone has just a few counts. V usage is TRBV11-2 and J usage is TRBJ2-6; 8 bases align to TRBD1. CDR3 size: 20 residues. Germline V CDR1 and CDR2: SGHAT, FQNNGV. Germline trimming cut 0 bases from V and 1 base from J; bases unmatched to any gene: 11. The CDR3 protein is CASSLDRYRGSASGANVLTF. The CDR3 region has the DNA TGTGCCAGCAGCTTAGATCGATACAGGGGGAGTGCTTCTGGGGCCAACGTCCTGACTTTC.

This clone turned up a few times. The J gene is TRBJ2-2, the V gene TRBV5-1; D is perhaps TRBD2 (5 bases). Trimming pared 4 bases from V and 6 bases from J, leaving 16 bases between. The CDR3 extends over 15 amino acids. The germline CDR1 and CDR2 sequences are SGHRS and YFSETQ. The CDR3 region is CASSQTSLAAGELFF. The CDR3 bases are TGCGCCAGCAGCCAAACGTCGCTAGCTGCCGGGGAGCTGTTTTTT.

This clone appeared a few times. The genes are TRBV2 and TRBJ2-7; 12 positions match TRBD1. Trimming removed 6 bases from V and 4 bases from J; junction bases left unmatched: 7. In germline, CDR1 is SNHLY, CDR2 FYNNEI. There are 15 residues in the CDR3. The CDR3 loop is CASRRDRGRVYEQYF. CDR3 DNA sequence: TGTGCCAGCAGAAGGGACAGGGGGCGCGTGTACGAGCAGTACTTC.

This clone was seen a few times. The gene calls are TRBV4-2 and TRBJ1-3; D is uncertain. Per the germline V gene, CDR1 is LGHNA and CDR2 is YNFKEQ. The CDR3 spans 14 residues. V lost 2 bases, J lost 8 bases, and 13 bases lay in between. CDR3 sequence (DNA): TGTGCCAGCAGCCAAAACCGGTTACGGGACACCATATATTTT. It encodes CASSQNRLRDTIYF.

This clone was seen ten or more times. The CDR3 DNA follows: TGTGCCAGCAGCTCCCACGTAAGCAGGGCCCAAGAGACCCAGTACTTC. The encoded protein is CASSSHVSRAQETQYF. The J gene is TRBJ2-5, the V gene TRBV7-8, with D tentatively TRBD1 (5 bases). Germline loops: CDR1 SGHVS, CDR2 FQNEAQ. V was clipped by 4 bases and J by 1 base, with 16 bases between them. The CDR3 is 16 residues long.

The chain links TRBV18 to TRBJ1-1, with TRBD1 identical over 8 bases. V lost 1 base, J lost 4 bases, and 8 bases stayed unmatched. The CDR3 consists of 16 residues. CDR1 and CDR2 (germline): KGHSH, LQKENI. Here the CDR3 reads CASSPRIQGAGTEAFF. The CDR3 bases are TGTGCCAGCTCACCACGTATTCAGGGGGCGGGCACTGAAGCTTTCTTT. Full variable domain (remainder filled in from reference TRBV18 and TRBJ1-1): NAGVMQNPRHLVRRRGQEARLRCSPMKGHSHVYWYRQLPEEGLKFMVYLQKENIIDESGMPKERFSAEFPKEGPSILRIQQVVRGDSAAYFCASSPRIQGAGTEAFFGQGTRLTVV.

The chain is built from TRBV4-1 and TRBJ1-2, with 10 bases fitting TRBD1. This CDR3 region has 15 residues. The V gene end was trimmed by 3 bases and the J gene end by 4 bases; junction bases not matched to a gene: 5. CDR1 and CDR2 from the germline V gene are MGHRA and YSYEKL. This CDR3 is CASSQDRGVGYGYTF. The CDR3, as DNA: TGCGCCAGCAGCCAGGACAGGGGGGTAGGCTATGGCTACACCTTC.

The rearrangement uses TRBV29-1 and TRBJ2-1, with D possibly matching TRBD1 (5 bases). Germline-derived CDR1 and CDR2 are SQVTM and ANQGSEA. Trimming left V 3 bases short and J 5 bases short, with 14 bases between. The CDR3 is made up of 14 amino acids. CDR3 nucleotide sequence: TGCAGCGTTGACACAGGTTTTTACAACAATGAGCAGTTCTTC. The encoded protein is CSVDTGFYNNEQFF.

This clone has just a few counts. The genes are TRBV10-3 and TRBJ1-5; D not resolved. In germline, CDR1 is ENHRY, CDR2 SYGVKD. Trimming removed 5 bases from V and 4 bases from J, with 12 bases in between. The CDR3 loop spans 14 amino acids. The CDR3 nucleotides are TGTGCCATCAGTCGCGGGCAGGATAATCAGCCCCAGCATTTT. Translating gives CAISRGQDNQPQHF.

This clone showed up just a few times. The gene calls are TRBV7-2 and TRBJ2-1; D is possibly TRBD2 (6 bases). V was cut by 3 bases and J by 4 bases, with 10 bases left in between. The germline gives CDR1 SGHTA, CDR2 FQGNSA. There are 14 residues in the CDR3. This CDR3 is CASSLGTVYNEQFF. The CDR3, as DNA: TGTGCCAGCAGCTTGGGGACTGTATACAATGAGCAGTTCTTC.

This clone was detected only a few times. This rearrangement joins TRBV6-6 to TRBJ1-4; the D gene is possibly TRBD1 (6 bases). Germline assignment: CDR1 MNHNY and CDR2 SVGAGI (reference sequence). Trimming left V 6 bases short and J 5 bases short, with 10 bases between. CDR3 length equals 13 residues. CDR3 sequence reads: CASSRTGNEKLFF. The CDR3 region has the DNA TGTGCCAGCAGCCGAACAGGGAATGAAAAACTGTTTTTT.

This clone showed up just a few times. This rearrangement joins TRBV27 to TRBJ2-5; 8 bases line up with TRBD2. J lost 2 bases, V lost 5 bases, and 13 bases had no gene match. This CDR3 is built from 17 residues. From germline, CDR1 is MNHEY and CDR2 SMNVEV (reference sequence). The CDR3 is CASSPLSRGRSQETQYF. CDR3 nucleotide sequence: TGTGCCAGCAGTCCCCTGTCTCGCGGGAGGTCGCAAGAGACCCAGTACTTC.

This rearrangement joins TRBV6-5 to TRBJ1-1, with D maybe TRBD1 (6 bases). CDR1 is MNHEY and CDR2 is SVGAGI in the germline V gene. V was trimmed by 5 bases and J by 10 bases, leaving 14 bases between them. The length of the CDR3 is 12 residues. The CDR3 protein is CASSRHTGRAFF. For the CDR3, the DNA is TGTGCCAGCAGTCGCCACACAGGGAGAGCTTTCTTT.

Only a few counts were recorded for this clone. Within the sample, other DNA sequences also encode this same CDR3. The CDR3 reads CASSPGLQETQYF. CDR3 sequence (DNA): TGTGCCAGCTCACCAGGCCTCCAAGAGACCCAGTACTTC. The rearrangement links TRBV18 to TRBJ2-5; D is uncertain. The V gene lost 2 bases and the J gene lost 1 base, with 5 bases spanning the gap. In germline, CDR1 is KGHSH, CDR2 LQKENI. The CDR3 spans 13 residues. Combining the CDR3 with reference TRBV18 and TRBJ2-5 gives the whole variable domain NAGVMQNPRHLVRRRGQEARLRCSPMKGHSHVYWYRQLPEEGLKFMVYLQKENIIDESGMPKERFSAEFPKEGPSILRIQQVVRGDSAAYFCASSPGLQETQYFGPGTRLLVL.

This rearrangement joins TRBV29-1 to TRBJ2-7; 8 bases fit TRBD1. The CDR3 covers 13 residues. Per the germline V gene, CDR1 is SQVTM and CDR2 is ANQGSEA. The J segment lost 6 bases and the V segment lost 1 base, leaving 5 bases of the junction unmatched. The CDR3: CSVEATGDGEQYF. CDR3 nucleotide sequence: TGCAGCGTTGAAGCGACAGGGGACGGCGAGCAGTACTTC.

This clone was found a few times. CDR3 nucleotides: TGTGCCAGCAGCTTGTATTTCAGGGGCAGCGGCTACACCTTC. Its translation: CASSLYFRGSGYTF. The gene calls are TRBV5-6 and TRBJ1-2; tentatively, D is TRBD1 (6 bases). The germline V and J ends were trimmed by 1 base and 8 bases, with 15 bases remaining between them. The CDR3 has 14 amino acids. Looked up from germline, CDR1 is SGHDT and CDR2 is YYEEEE.

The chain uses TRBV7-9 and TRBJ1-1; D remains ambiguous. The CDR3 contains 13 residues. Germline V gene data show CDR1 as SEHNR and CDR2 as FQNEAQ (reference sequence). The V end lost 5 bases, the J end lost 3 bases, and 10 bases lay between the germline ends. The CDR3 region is CASSQHGDTEAFF. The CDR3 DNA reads TGTGCCAGCAGCCAACACGGGGACACTGAAGCTTTCTTT. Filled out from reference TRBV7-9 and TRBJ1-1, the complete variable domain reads DTGVSQNPRHKITKRGQNVTFRCDPISEHNRLYWYRQTLGQGPEFLTYFQNEAQLEKSRLLSDRFSAERPKGSFSTLEIQRTEQGDSAMYLCASSQHGDTEAFFGQGTRLTVV.

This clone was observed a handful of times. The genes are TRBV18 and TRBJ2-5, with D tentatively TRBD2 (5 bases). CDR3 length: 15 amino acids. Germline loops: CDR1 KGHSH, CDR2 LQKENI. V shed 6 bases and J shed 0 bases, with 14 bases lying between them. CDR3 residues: CASSYSGGYQETQYF. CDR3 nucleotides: TGTGCCAGCTCGTATAGTGGCGGGTACCAAGAGACCCAGTACTTC.